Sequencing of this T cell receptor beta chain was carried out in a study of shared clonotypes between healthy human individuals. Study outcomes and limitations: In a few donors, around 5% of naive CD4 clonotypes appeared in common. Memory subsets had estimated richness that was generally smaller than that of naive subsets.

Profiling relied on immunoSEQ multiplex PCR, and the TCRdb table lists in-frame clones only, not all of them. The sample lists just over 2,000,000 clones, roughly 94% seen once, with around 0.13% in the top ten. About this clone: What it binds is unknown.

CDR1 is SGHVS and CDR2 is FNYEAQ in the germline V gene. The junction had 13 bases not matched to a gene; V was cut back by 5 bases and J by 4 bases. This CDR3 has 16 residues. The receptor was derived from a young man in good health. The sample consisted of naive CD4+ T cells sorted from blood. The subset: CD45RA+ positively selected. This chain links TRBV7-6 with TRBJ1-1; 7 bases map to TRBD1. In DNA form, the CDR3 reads TGTGCCAGCAGCCAAAGACAGGGAAGGTTGATCACTGAAGCTTTCTTT. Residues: CASSQRQGRLITEAFF.